These 27 T cell receptor beta chains were all obtained from the same sample, sequenced in a study of CD8 T cells in Susac syndrome. The RNA input was roughly 0.45 to 1 ug, and it was reverse transcribed with random hexamers. TCRdb fed the immunoSEQ multiplex PCR reads into MiXCR, producing one record per CDR3 protein. The sample has 400,000 to 550,000 distinct CDR3 sequences, 85% to 90% seen once. Input material: CD8+ T cells from PBMCs. All receptors derive from a human donor with multiple sclerosis.

The chain has TRBV28 and TRBJ2-7; tentative D call: TRBD1 (5 bases). CDR3 length: 12 residues. Trimming took 5 bases from V and 3 from J, leaving 8 bases between them. Germline V CDR1 and CDR2: MDHEN, SYDVKM. The CDR3 region is CASSRQFYEQYF. In nucleotides, the CDR3 is TGTGCCAGCAGTCGACAGTTCTACGAGCAGTACTTC.

This clonotype was found a few times. V is TRBV28 and J is TRBJ2-5; D unresolved. The CDR3 length is 14 residues. Trimming took 5 bases from V and 3 from J, leaving 13 bases between them. The V gene's germline CDR1 is MDHEN and CDR2 SYDVKM. The CDR3 loop reads CASSEDWVEETQYF. CDR3 nucleotide sequence: TGTGCCAGCAGTGAAGACTGGGTCGAAGAGACCCAGTACTTC. The full variable domain, its missing parts supplied by reference TRBV28 and TRBJ2-5, is DVKVTQSSRYLVKRTGEKVFLECVQDMDHENMFWYRQDPGLGLRLIYFSYDVKMKEKGDIPEGYSVSREKKERFSLILESASTNQTSMYLCASSEDWVEETQYFGPGTRLLVL.

The gene calls are TRBV29-1 and TRBJ1-1; TRBD1 is a possible D gene (5 bases). The CDR3 covers 13 residues. Germline V gene data show CDR1 as SQVTM and CDR2 as ANQGSEA. The V end was cut by 7 bases, the J end by 0 bases, with 12 bases between. The CDR3 spells CSAKTGLNTEAFF. DNA of the CDR3: TGCAGCGCCAAAACAGGATTGAACACTGAAGCTTTCTTT.

CDR3 in DNA: TGTGCCATCAGTGACGATAGCGGGGCGAGCACAGATACGCAGTATTTT. Its translation: CAISDDSGASTDTQYF. V gene TRBV10-3 combines with J gene TRBJ2-3; TRBD2 matches 8 bases. The CDR3 has 16 amino acids. The V gene's germline CDR1 is ENHRY and CDR2 SYGVKD. The J segment lost 0 bases and the V segment lost 3 bases, leaving 5 bases of the junction unmatched.

The chain carries TRBV6-5 and TRBJ2-1; D might be TRBD2 (7 bases). V was clipped by 3 bases and J by 2 bases, with 11 bases between them. The CDR3 length is 15 residues. The germline V gene encodes CDR1 MNHEY and CDR2 SVGAGI. The CDR3 protein is CASSYLGGAYNEQFF. As DNA, the CDR3 is TGTGCCAGCAGTTATTTAGGGGGGGCCTACAATGAGCAGTTCTTC.

The chain uses TRBV30 and TRBJ1-1, with 10 bases that match TRBD1. Germline loops: CDR1 GTSNPN, CDR2 SVGIG (reference sequence). The CDR3 is 14 amino acids. The J segment lost 6 bases and the V segment lost 2 bases, leaving 6 bases of the junction unmatched. CDR3 sequence reads: CAWSPGQGMAEAFF. For the CDR3, the DNA is TGTGCCTGGAGTCCGGGACAGGGGATGGCTGAAGCTTTCTTT.

V is TRBV30 and J is TRBJ1-5; tentative D call: TRBD1 (6 bases). With 5 bases removed from V and 6 bases from J, the gap between germline ends came to 14 bases. The germline gives CDR1 GTSNPN, CDR2 SVGIG (reference sequence). This CDR3 is built from 13 residues. The CDR3 nucleotides are TGTGCCTGGTCAGAGGGGGGGAGTCAGCCCCAGCATTTT. The encoded protein is CAWSEGGSQPQHF.

The chain is built from TRBV10-3 and TRBJ2-3; TRBD2 agrees at 7 bases. The CDR3 length is 19 residues. J was trimmed by 1 base and V by 0 bases; bases with no gene match: 13. Germline assignment: CDR1 ENHRY and CDR2 SYGVKD. The CDR3 bases are TGTGCCATCAGTGAGTCGATTGGGTTGAGGAGCGGGGGCACAGATACGCAGTATTTT. Translated: CAISESIGLRSGGTDTQYF.

This clonotype was recorded only once. The J gene is TRBJ2-7, the V gene TRBV28, with 7 positions matching TRBD1. Germline CDR1 reads MDHEN; CDR2 reads SYDVKM. Trimming removed 11 bases from V and 0 bases from J; junction bases left unmatched: 10. This CDR3 is built from 14 residues. DNA of the CDR3: TGTGCCGGTTCCGACAGGGTTAGCTCCTACGAGCAGTACTTC. This translates into CAGSDRVSSYEQYF.

The genes are TRBV3-1 and TRBJ2-1, with D possibly matching TRBD2 (6 bases). Looked up from germline, CDR1 is LGHDT and CDR2 is YNNKEL (reference sequence). The CDR3 has 16 residues. V gave up 3 bases and J gave up 0 bases, with 12 bases separating them. The CDR3 coding sequence is TGTGCCAGCAGCCACCCTAGCGCCAACTCCTACAATGAGCAGTTCTTC. The encoded protein is CASSHPSANSYNEQFF.

The genes are TRBV27 and TRBJ2-7; D uncertain. This CDR3 contains 14 residues. V was trimmed by 5 bases and J by 5 bases, leaving 16 bases between them. CDR1 and CDR2 (germline): MNHEY, SMNVEV (reference sequence). CDR3 DNA sequence: TGTGCCAGCAGTCCGATAACACGTTCGCACGAGCAGTACTTC. It codes for CASSPITRSHEQYF.

The chain links TRBV2 to TRBJ2-1, with D hard to call. There are 14 residues in the CDR3. Germline CDR1 and CDR2: SNHLY and FYNNEI. Trimming took off 11 bases at V and 4 bases at J, with 18 bases between the two ends. Here the CDR3 reads CAGPGIGRYNEQFF. Written as DNA, the CDR3 is TGTGCCGGACCTGGGATTGGAAGGTACAATGAGCAGTTCTTC.

The V gene is TRBV25-1, the J gene TRBJ2-5; no firm D call. Germline V gives CDR1 MGHDK, CDR2 SYGVNS. This CDR3 has 13 amino acids. Trimming left V 0 bases short and J 4 bases short, with 6 bases between. The CDR3 reads CASSEYKGETQYF. The CDR3 DNA reads TGTGCCAGCAGTGAATATAAGGGAGAGACCCAGTACTTC.

The chain is built from TRBV10-3 and TRBJ2-7, with D uncertain. Trimming pared 3 bases from V and 6 bases from J, leaving 9 bases between. Germline lookup yields CDR1 ENHRY and CDR2 SYGVKD. The CDR3 runs 12 residues. CDR3 protein: CAISDIRVEQYF. The CDR3, as DNA: TGTGCCATCAGTGATATAAGGGTCGAGCAGTACTTC.

This chain joins TRBV4-1 and TRBJ1-4, with unresolved D. V lost 0 bases and J 11 bases, leaving 7 bases between the germline ends. Germline V gives CDR1 MGHRA, CDR2 YSYEKL. The CDR3 covers 12 residues. The CDR3 here is CASSQDNEKLFF. CDR3 DNA: TGCGCCAGCAGCCAAGATAACGAGAAACTGTTTTTT.

The rearrangement joins TRBV14 to TRBJ2-5, with TRBD1 as a possible D gene (6 bases). Germline V lookup: CDR1 SGHDN, CDR2 FVKESK. The CDR3 loop spans 14 amino acids. Trimming pared 6 bases from V and 5 bases from J, leaving 16 bases between. The CDR3 is CASRNTGSGETQYF. As DNA, the CDR3 is TGTGCCAGCAGGAACACAGGGAGTGGGGAGACCCAGTACTTC.

The rearrangement links TRBV7-9 to TRBJ1-1; D remains ambiguous. Germline CDR1 reads SEHNR; CDR2 reads FQNEAQ (reference sequence). Between the trimmed V and J ends, which lost 1 base and 5 bases, there was a span of 17 bases. CDR3 size: 16 residues. CDR3: CASSLGGSILDTEAFF. As DNA, the CDR3 is TGTGCCAGCAGCTTAGGGGGTTCAATATTGGATACTGAAGCTTTCTTT.

The genes are TRBV4-1 and TRBJ1-1; a possible D gene is TRBD1 (5 bases). Per the germline V gene, CDR1 is MGHRA and CDR2 is YSYEKL. There are 14 residues in the CDR3. V dropped 6 bases and J dropped 6 bases, with 17 bases sitting between them. CDR3 loop: CASSHGIGESEAFF. The CDR3 DNA reads TGCGCCAGCAGTCACGGAATAGGGGAATCTGAAGCTTTCTTT.

This clonotype was seen only a few times. The chain joins TRBV20-1 to TRBJ1-1; D uncertain. With 5 bases removed from V and 6 bases from J, the gap between germline ends came to 10 bases. CDR1 is DFQATT, CDR2 SNEGSKA, per germline (reference sequence). CDR3 length: 11 amino acids. The CDR3 is CSAQFLPEAFF. The CDR3 nucleotides are TGCAGTGCTCAATTCCTGCCTGAAGCTTTCTTT.

This clonotype appeared once. The genes are TRBV5-1 and TRBJ2-7; 7 bases agree with TRBD1. V dropped 7 bases and J dropped 0; count of bases not matched to a gene: 1. Germline CDR1 is SGHRS and CDR2 is YFSETQ. CDR3 length: 12 amino acids. CDR3 residues: CASQGDSYEQYF. CDR3 DNA sequence: TGCGCCAGCCAGGGGGACTCCTACGAGCAGTACTTC.

The rearrangement links TRBV23-1 to TRBJ1-3; 7 bases map to TRBD1. TRBV23-1 is identified as an open reading frame with a role that is uncertain. The CDR3 totals 19 residues. Trimming cost V 4 bases and J 0 bases; bases outside gene matches: 15. The CDR3: CASSLRDRPPPSSGNTIYF. The DNA for the CDR3 is TGCGCCAGCAGTCTCCGGGACAGACCACCCCCGAGCTCTGGAAACACCATATATTTT.

This clonotype was observed a single time. This is likely a read error, given that the CDR3 carries no conserved phenylalanine or tryptophan at its end. The CDR3 loop is CASSLGQALEAFS. DNA of the CDR3: TGTGCCAGCAGCTTGGGGCAGGCCCTTGAAGCTTTCTCT. The V call is TRBV11-1, the J call TRBJ1-1, with D possibly matching TRBD1 (5 bases). The CDR3 loop spans 13 amino acids. V was shortened by 3 bases and J by 7 bases, with 12 bases between the two germline ends. Germline V gene lookup returns CDR1 SGHAT and CDR2 FQDESV (reference sequence).

The J gene is TRBJ2-5, the V gene TRBV24-1, with D possibly being TRBD1 (6 bases). Between the trimmed V and J ends, which lost 7 bases and 1 base, there was a span of 18 bases. CDR1 is KGHDR, CDR2 SFDVKD, per germline. CDR3 length: 16 amino acids. CDR3 sequence reads: CATRQNRASRQETQYF. CDR3 in DNA: TGTGCCACCAGACAAAACAGGGCTTCCCGCCAAGAGACCCAGTACTTC.

The rearrangement joins TRBV5-1 to TRBJ1-6, with D hard to call. The CDR3 totals 15 residues. Between the trimmed V and J ends, which lost 0 bases and 7 bases, there was a span of 11 bases. CDR1 is SGHRS and CDR2 is YFSETQ in the germline V gene. In nucleotides, the CDR3 is TGCGCCAGCAGCTTGGAGGGCAGCCGGAATTCACCCCTCCACTTT. This translates into CASSLEGSRNSPLHF.

J is TRBJ1-1 and V is TRBV6-5; D may be TRBD1 (6 bases). Germline V gene sequence: CDR1 MNHEY, CDR2 SVGAGI. This CDR3 region has 16 residues. The V end was cut by 4 bases, the J end by 5 bases, with 20 bases between. The CDR3 nucleotides read TGTGCCAGCAGTTTTTTCCGGGGACAACTGGAAACTGAAGCTTTCTTT. It translates to CASSFFRGQLETEAFF.

In its sample, this clonotype was seen a few times. The chain is built from TRBV21-1 and TRBJ1-5. TRBV21-1 corresponds to a pseudogene. The CDR3 consists of 19 residues. Here the CDR3 DNA reads TGTGCCAGCAGCAAAGGGTGGGGCAGGGCCGTCGCATATCCTCAGCCCCAGCATTTT. This codes for CASSKGWGRAVAYPQPQHF.

The J gene is TRBJ1-4, the V gene TRBV19, with D uncertain. Trimming took 5 bases from V and 8 from J, leaving 12 bases between them. The CDR3 extends over 13 amino acids. Germline V gives CDR1 LNHDA, CDR2 SQIVND (reference sequence). The CDR3 region has the DNA TGTGCCAGTAGTGGTGGAATTCTAGAAAAACTGTTTTTT. As protein: CASSGGILEKLFF.